This T cell receptor beta chain was sequenced during a study of blood T cell repertoires in COVID-19. Only in-frame clones appear in the TCRdb table, and some are missing; sequencing was by immunoSEQ multiplex PCR. The sample consists of about 230,000 clones, approximately 90% of them appearing once. Germline V lookup: CDR1 WNHNN, CDR2 SYGVQD (reference sequence). Trimming left V 3 bases short and J 8 bases short, with 10 bases between. This CDR3 region has 12 residues. Those who participated ranged in age from roughly 18 to 95 years and resided in 20 to 30 US areas. The specimen sequenced was PBMCs or T cells enriched from blood (not recorded which). This chain uses TRBV10-1 with TRBJ1-2; maybe TRBD1 (5 bases). The TCR sequence derives from a man aged 30 to 45 who had recovered from COVID-19. CDR3 DNA sequence: TGCGCCAGCAGTGACAGGGAGGAAGGCTACACCTTC. Protein product: CASSDREEGYTF.